This entry features one TCR beta chain sequence. The target of this receptor is not known. No clone much larger than this one lies a single base away; base qualities are absent. The cohort consisted of fewer than 700 healthy bone marrow donors. At the time of sampling, all cohort members were nominally healthy, though unrecorded immune exposures were likely present. The donor tested CMV seronegative and was one of the 352 seronegative cohort members. A peripheral blood sample was collected from each donor, and TCR beta sequencing was performed on peripheral blood mononuclear cells. The Qiagen DNeasy Blood Extraction Kit was used to extract genomic DNA from the blood cell samples. The germline ends are 8 bases apart after V is trimmed by 5 bases and J by 3 bases. CDR1 and CDR2 are read off the germline V gene (reference sequence) as MNHNY and SVGAGI. The CDR3 covers 12 residues, taking in both the cysteine and the phenylalanine. Only the CDR3 region is kept as DNA, spanning 36 bases read in frame from base 1.

The protocol used for the library was the immunoSEQ multiplex PCR assay. A mixture of 60 forward primers for TCR Vbeta segments and 13 reverse primers for TCR Jbeta segments was used in the multiplex PCR. The CDR3 region of rearranged TCR beta genes was amplified from genomic DNA by a multiplex PCR assay. On the Illumina HiSeq System, the amplified TCR beta libraries were sequenced as 87-base-pair reads. Under the source paper's analysis protocol: In a later analysis, tens of millions of unique TCR beta chains were counted across the 500 to 700 repertoires, and about 10 million of these chains were shared by at least two donors. To remove PCR and sequencing errors, raw reads were error-corrected and collapsed into unique sequences using a nearest-neighbor algorithm that merged closely related sequences. Alignment of CDR3 sequences to IMGT reference sequences was used to assign V, D and J gene segments. Each retained sequence needed at least a six-nucleotide match to both a V gene segment and a J gene segment. A rearrangement was called productive if the CDR3 had no stop codons and remained in frame with V and J, and every other rearrangement was called non-productive. CDR3 was defined by IMGT convention, running from the second conserved V-encoded cysteine to the conserved J-encoded phenylalanine. Sequences without an unambiguous match to a single V gene segment were excluded from the earlier analysis of 500 to 700 of the donors. An earlier analysis of 587 of the donors called V segments functional above 56.7% productive rearrangements and segregating when the between-donor standard deviation exceeded 5%. To diagnose cytomegalovirus status from the catalog of TCR beta chain sequences, a statistical classification framework was built. In a later analysis, V and J genes were assigned by comparing TCR nucleotide sequences against IMGT/GENE-DB human TR gene sequences. In a later analysis, CDR3 sequences and most-parsimonious VDJ recombination scenarios were assigned using the TCRdist pipeline. In a later analysis, each TCR beta chain was defined by its CDR3 amino acid sequence together with its V-gene family, and reads lacking a unique V-gene family were excluded. A later analysis removed nearly 600 highly shared, low-generation-probability nucleotide sequences to deal with suspected cross-contamination and a sequencing artifact. A later analysis calculated a clonal expansion index for each public chain from normalized within-repertoire ranks of inferred template counts. In a later analysis, generation probabilities were computed with a VDJ recombination model fitted to out-of-frame rearrangements, and the resulting probabilities were checked against IGoR. In a later analysis, TCR-TCR, TCR-HLA and TCR-CMV co-occurrence was scored with hypergeometric tests, and a repertoire-size bias correction was applied to TCR pairs. False discovery rates were estimated in a later analysis by permuting HLA or CMV assignments 20 times. A later analysis grouped co-occurring TCRs with DBSCAN, adding TCRdist sequence similarity when clustering within HLA-allele-positive subsets. For co-occurrence clustering, repertoires with fewer than 30,000 or more than 120,000 public chains were excluded, along with a handful of repertoires with anomalous nucleotide sharing. This immuneACCESS table, as held by TCRdb, lists in-frame sequences with V and J called but not all clones. Of the missing ones, under half trace to an unresolved V gene in checked studies; the others have no known cause. Clonal size and the V and J genes are those of that table, whereas D and trimming came from the DNA. The sample data list 120,000 to 150,000 clones, and 75% to 90% of these were observed just once. The ten top clones hold 2.5% to 3.5% of the sample.

This sample is part of a study of cytomegalovirus exposure and HLA in healthy donors (dated by TCRdb to between 2016 and 2019). About the study as a whole: An earlier analysis of more than 550 of the donors reported 276 Gb of sequence data and around 100 million unique TCR beta sequences obtained from about 179 million T cells. Roughly 300 gigabases of sequencing data and approximately 85 million unique TCR sequences were included in an early release covering over 600 HLA-typed donors. Of the roughly 410 genotyped donors, 75% to 85% were placed in the genetic ancestry cluster associated with self-reported Caucasian donors. The study aimed to test whether signatures of past pathogen exposure could be identified by cataloging public T cell receptors. The study used immunosequencing to profile the T cell repertoires of approximately 630 subjects and linked those repertoires to cytomegalovirus serostatus. In addition to the first cohort of 500 to 850 subjects, a separate validation cohort of 130 or so different subjects was used. To predict cytomegalovirus infection status, the study combined high-throughput TCR immunosequencing, statistical association of individual TCRs with disease status, and machine learning. A later analysis re-examined previously published TCR beta repertoires from more than 600 donors and added high-resolution HLA genotyping to investigate patterns of TCR occurrence. The later analysis used no new phenotypic data to find candidate immune exposures, relying instead on TCR beta sequences and their occurrence across donors. In an earlier analysis of 500 to 650 of the donors, high-throughput TCR beta sequencing was used to judge whether each TCR beta V gene segment behaved as functional or pseudogenic. Donor age, sex, ethnicity and CMV serostatus were compiled together with the repertoire data. A later genetic analysis used genome-wide SNP genotypes for about 60% of the roughly 670 donors, treating that subset as a discovery cohort. All discovery cohort repertoires had been generated on a single sequencing platform. Both class I and class II loci were covered by HLA typing, at four-digit resolution. The number of donors typed differed by locus, with about 629-640 for A, B, C, DRB1 and DQB1, about 500 for DQA1, 606 for DPA1, and under 490 for DPB1. Because of strong linkage in the cohort, a handful of DR-DQ haplotypes were treated as single units for association and clustering. Among 300 to 500 genotyped donors of the cohort, an average of approximately 240,000 unique TCR beta nucleotide sequences was sequenced per donor, of which about 19% were non-productive.

What the study reported, not specific to this receptor: A few of the identified cytomegalovirus-associated TCR beta chains were confirmed in vitro to be specific for cytomegalovirus antigens. A later genetic analysis reported fewer N-insertions in productive TCRs among donors in an Asian-associated ancestry cluster than the roughly 670-donor mean. In a later analysis, most CMV-associated TCR beta chains were found to appear HLA-restricted, with HLA associations seemingly driven largely by CMV exposure. Correlated functional status among segregating V segments might be attributable to linkage disequilibrium, but an unknown experimental factor could not be ruled out. The presence/absence analyses assumed that sequencing depth was roughly uniform across donors, and that assumption may not be true. When HLA alleles, especially DR and DQ, strongly co-occurred, attributing TCR associations to individual alleles was difficult. In the study, approximately 150 TCR beta chains were listed as associated with cytomegalovirus. For the cohort, immune exposure information was limited to CMV serostatus. The authors suggested that the approach could potentially be generalized to other disease states and immunological phenotypes. A later analysis found that TCR association rates varied across HLA loci, with DRB1 alleles showing the most associated TCRs and HLA-C alleles the fewest. Broadly in line with IMGT annotations, most TCR beta V segments showed up in productive rearrangements about 90% or about 30% of the time in an earlier analysis of around 550 of the donors. Because the 87-base-pair reads could not distinguish some IMGT-functional V segments, including TRBV6-2 and TRBV6-3, those segments were excluded. In a later analysis, several top co-occurrence clusters were reported to appear linked to parvovirus B19, influenza, CMV and Epstein-Barr virus. Over 15 rarely observed V segments, including chromosome 9 orphons, were excluded from the earlier analysis of several hundred of the donors because counts were too low. The sequencing pipeline was judged likely to have produced a cluster of highly shared sequence variants as a technical artifact. The classifier was reported to diagnose cytomegalovirus status with high specificity and sensitivity in both the original and validation cohorts. A further reported finding was that TCR beta sequences accurately predicted the HLA-A and HLA-B alleles for most subjects in the first cohort. V-gene and J-gene trimming of TCR beta chains was associated with a missense DCLRE1C variant in a later genetic analysis, and the association was replicated in an independent cohort. Because HLA typing was missing for some donors at each locus, association tests included only the typed subset. A later analysis found that HLA-associated TCR beta chains were more clonally expanded and had lower generation probabilities than equally common non-associated chains. Most TCR sequences were seen in very few donors, while some public TCRs were found in many individuals. The cohort was sequenced for TCR beta chains only, and without alpha or paired-chain data the features that could be detected were limited. In a later analysis, about 17,000 TCR beta sequences were associated with specific HLA alleles at a false discovery rate of 0.05.

The TCR originated in a woman aged 25 to 45 in good health and CMV-seronegative. This chain is built from TRBV6-6 and TRBJ2-7; confidence is insufficient to name the D gene. Sequenced sample: PBMCs. The CDR3 protein: CASSQQDYEQYF. Read as DNA, the sequence is TGTGCCAGCAGTCAACAAGACTACGAGCAGTACTTC.